This TCR beta chain was profiled in a study of cytomegalovirus exposure and HLA in healthy donors. Germline-derived CDR1 and CDR2 are LNHDA and SQIVND (reference sequence). The V segment lost 5 bases and the J segment 0 bases; nucleotides outside the gene matches: 11. The CDR3 is made up of 20 amino acids. PCR was performed using 60 Vbeta and 13 Jbeta primers. Only in-frame clones appear in the TCRdb table, and some are missing; sequencing was by immunoSEQ multiplex PCR. This table has under 200,000 clones, around 84% appearing once. This chain links TRBV19 with TRBJ2-1, with TRBD2 matching over 15 bases. The sequence came from a man aged 45-65 years in good health and CMV-seropositive. The sequenced sample consisted of PBMCs. Written as DNA, the CDR3 is TGTGCCAGTAGTCGTGGGGGGACTAGCGGGGGGCCTAGCTCCTACAATGAGCAGTTCTTC. This encodes CASSRGGTSGGPSSYNEQFF.